This entry concerns a single T cell receptor (beta chain). What it binds is not known. CDR3 length equals 14 residues. Germline loops: CDR1 LGHNT, CDR2 FRNRAP. V lost 5 bases, J lost 4 bases, and 14 bases lay in between. Pooling covered second doses at about 4 or about 12 weeks. Assay used: immunoSEQ multiplex PCR; TCRdb lists only in-frame clones, some missing. Counted here are 80,000 to 100,000 clones, roughly 89% occurring once; the ten biggest clones make up 11%. These data belong to a study of T cell responses to AZD1222 COVID-19 vaccine. Study findings and constraints: Only 5 or 6 individuals given AZD1222 were seropositive at baseline. The breadth and depth of Spike-specific TCRs increased once two AZD1222 doses had been given. The CD4 TCRs associated with vaccination extended across spike and predominated at 160-218 and 743-854.

The clonotype was recovered from an adult who received the AZD1222 COVID-19 vaccine. Source: peripheral blood, taken 28 days after the second AZD1222 dose. The chain carries TRBV12-5 and TRBJ2-5, with D perhaps matching TRBD1 (5 bases). The CDR3 here is CASGRGRVGETQYF. The CDR3 DNA follows: TGTGCTAGTGGTAGGGGAAGGGTCGGAGAGACCCAGTACTTC.